Below, one T cell receptor (beta chain) is given with its context. Antigen specificity is unknown. These data originate in a study of T cell repertoires in cytomegalovirus infection. Overall study: Indications came from public TCR beta signatures; they pointed to CMV infection and to a matching HLA type.

Study-wide findings and caveats: Totalled public TCR beta family frequency picked out people who carried CMV plus the relevant HLA.

TCRdb redid the calling of the reads with MiXCR, one entry per CDR3 protein. The table has over 250,000 distinct CDR3 sequences, 20% to 25% seen once. Trimming left V 5 bases short and J 4 bases short, with 15 bases between. The CDR3 length is 15 residues. Germline CDR1 and CDR2: SGHVS and FQNEAQ. The chain couples TRBV7-8 to TRBJ2-1; D is unresolved. This receptor was taken from a human donor in good health (CMV status not recorded). Some clones in this sample may be carry-over from other donors' samples. The source material was cultured PBMCs, sampled from culture after CMV antigen stimulation. In DNA form, the CDR3 reads TGTGCCAGCAGCCCCCTTGGGCAACGATACAATGAGCAGTTCTTC. Encoded protein: CASSPLGQRYNEQFF.